Following are 4 T cell receptor beta chains from one sample sequenced in a study of blood T cell repertoires in COVID-19. Repertoires were generated with immunoSEQ multiplex PCR, while TCRdb's copy carries only in-frame clones and drops some. Among 200,000 to 250,000 clones listed, 80% to 85% were seen once. The sample comprised peripheral blood. The source of these receptors is a woman at least 80 years old with COVID-19, enrolled during active disease.

The V call is TRBV6-2 or TRBV6-3, the J call TRBJ1-6; D unclear. The V gene lost 4 bases and the J gene lost 6 bases, with 4 bases spanning the gap. Germline CDR1 and CDR2: MNHEY and SVGEGT. This CDR3 spans 12 amino acids. The CDR3, as DNA: TGTGCCAGCAGTTTTAGTAATTCACCCCTCCACTTT. This gives the protein CASSFSNSPLHF.

CDR3 nucleotide sequence: TGTGCCAGCAGTCCAGGACAGGGACCCTATGGCTACACCTTC. It yields the protein CASSPGQGPYGYTF. The chain is built from TRBV6-2 or TRBV6-3 and TRBJ1-2; 8 nucleotides agree with TRBD1. The CDR3 length is 14 residues. Trimming removed 5 bases from V and 4 bases from J; junction bases left unmatched: 6. Germline CDR1 is MNHEY and CDR2 is SVGEGT.

This rearrangement joins TRBV18 to TRBJ2-7; 11 bases match TRBD2. The CDR3 length is 17 residues. Looked up from germline, CDR1 is KGHSH and CDR2 is LQKENI. After removal of 5 bases from V and 3 bases from J, the junction contained 12 bases not matched to a gene. CDR3 loop: CASSANPGLAGHYEQYV. The DNA for the CDR3 is TGTGCCAGCTCAGCCAATCCAGGACTAGCGGGCCACTACGAGCAGTACGTC.

The gene calls are TRBV18 and TRBJ1-2; 7 nucleotides agree with TRBD1. The J segment lost 0 bases and the V segment lost 5 bases, leaving 3 bases of the junction unmatched. CDR1 is KGHSH and CDR2 is LQKENI in the germline V gene. The CDR3 length is 14 residues. Written as DNA, the CDR3 is TGTGCCAGCTCAGCGGGACAGACTAACTATGGCTACACCTTC. This translates into CASSAGQTNYGYTF.